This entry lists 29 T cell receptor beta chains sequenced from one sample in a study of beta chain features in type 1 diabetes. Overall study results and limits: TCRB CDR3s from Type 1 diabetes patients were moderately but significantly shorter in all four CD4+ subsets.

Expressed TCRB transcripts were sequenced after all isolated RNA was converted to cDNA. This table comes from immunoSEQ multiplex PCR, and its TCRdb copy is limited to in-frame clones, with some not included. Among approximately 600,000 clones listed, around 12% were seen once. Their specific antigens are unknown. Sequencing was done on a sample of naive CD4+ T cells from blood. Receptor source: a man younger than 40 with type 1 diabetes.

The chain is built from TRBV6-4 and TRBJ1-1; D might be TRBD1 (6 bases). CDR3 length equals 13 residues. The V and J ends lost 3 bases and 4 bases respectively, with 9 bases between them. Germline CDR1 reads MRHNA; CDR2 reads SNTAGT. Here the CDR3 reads CASSEQGSTEAFF. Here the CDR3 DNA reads TGTGCCAGCAGTGAACAGGGCTCCACTGAAGCTTTCTTT.

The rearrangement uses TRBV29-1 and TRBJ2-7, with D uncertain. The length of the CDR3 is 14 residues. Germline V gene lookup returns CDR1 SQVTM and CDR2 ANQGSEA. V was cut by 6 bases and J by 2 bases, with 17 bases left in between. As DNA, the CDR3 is TGCAGCGTCGGATCCATTACTCCCCCCTACGAGCAGTACTTC. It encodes CSVGSITPPYEQYF.

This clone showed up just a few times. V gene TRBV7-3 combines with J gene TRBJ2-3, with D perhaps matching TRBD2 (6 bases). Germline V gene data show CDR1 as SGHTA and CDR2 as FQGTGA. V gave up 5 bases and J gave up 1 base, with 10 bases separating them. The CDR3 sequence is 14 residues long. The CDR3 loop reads CASSRGLRTDTQYF. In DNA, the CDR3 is TGTGCCAGCAGCCGGGGACTTCGCACAGATACGCAGTATTTT.

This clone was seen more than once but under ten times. The CDR3 sequence is CASSPPSTVNTEAFF. For the CDR3, the DNA is TGTGCCAGCTCACCACCTTCAACAGTGAACACTGAAGCTTTCTTT. This chain links TRBV18 with TRBJ1-1; D is undetermined. Germline lookup yields CDR1 KGHSH and CDR2 LQKENI. V was trimmed by 0 bases and J by 0 bases, leaving 8 bases between them. The CDR3 is 15 residues long.

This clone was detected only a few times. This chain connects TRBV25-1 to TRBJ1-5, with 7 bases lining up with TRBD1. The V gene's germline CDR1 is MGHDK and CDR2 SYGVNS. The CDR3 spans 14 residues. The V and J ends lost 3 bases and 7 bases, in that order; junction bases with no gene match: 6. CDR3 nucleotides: TGTGCCAGCAGTGAGCAAACACAGGGGCAGCCCCAGCATTTT. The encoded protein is CASSEQTQGQPQHF.

Here the CDR3 DNA reads TGCGCCAGCAGCTTGGTATCCGGGGAGGCTAATGAAAAACTGTTTTTT. Protein sequence: CASSLVSGEANEKLFF. J is TRBJ1-4 and V is TRBV5-1, with D uncertain. The CDR3 covers 16 residues. Germline loops: CDR1 SGHRS, CDR2 YFSETQ. V was cut by 0 bases and J by 3 bases, with 12 bases left in between.

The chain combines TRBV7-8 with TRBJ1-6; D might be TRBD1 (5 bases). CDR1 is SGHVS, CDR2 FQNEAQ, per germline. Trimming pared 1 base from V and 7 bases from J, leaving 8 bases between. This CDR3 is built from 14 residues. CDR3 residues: CASSLVRVNSPLHF. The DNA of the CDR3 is TGTGCCAGCAGCTTAGTCAGGGTAAATTCACCCCTCCACTTT.

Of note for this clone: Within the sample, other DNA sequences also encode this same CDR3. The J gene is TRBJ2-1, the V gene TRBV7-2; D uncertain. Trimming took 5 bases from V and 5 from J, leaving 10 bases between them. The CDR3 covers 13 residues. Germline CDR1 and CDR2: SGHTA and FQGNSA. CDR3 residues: CASSPGRDNEQFF. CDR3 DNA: TGTGCCAGCAGCCCCGGACGGGACAATGAGCAGTTCTTC.

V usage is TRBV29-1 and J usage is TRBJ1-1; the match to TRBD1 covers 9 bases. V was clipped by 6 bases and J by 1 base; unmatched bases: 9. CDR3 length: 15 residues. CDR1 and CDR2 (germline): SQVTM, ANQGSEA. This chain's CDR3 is CSVAGTGIPNTEAFF. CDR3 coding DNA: TGCAGCGTGGCGGGGACAGGGATTCCGAACACTGAAGCTTTCTTT.

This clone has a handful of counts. For the CDR3, the DNA is TGTGCCAGCAGCTTATTGGGGGGACACACAGATACGCAGTATTTT. Translated, it gives CASSLLGGHTDTQYF. The chain combines TRBV7-3 with TRBJ2-3, with D tentatively TRBD1 or TRBD2 (6 bases each). In germline, CDR1 is SGHTA, CDR2 FQGTGA. V dropped 2 bases and J dropped 2 bases, with 11 bases sitting between them. The CDR3 runs 15 residues. The full variable domain, rest sourced from reference TRBV7-3 and TRBJ2-3, is GAGVSQTPSNKVTEKGKYVELRCDPISGHTALYWYRQSLGQGPEFLIYFQGTGAADDSGLPNDRFFAVRPEGSVSTLKIQRTERGDSAVYLCASSLLGGHTDTQYFGPGTRLTVL.

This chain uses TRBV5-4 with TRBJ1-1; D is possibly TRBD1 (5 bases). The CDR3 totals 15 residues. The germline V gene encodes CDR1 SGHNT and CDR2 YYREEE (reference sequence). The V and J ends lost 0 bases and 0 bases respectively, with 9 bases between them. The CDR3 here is CASSLGGTVNTEAFF. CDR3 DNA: TGTGCCAGCAGCTTGGGGGGGACGGTGAACACTGAAGCTTTCTTT.

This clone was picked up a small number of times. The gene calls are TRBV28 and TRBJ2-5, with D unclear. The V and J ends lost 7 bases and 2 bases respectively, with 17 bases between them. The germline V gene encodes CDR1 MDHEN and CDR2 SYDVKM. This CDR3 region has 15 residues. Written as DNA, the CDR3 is TGTGCCAGCACCATAGCAGCGACCCCGCAAGAGACCCAGTACTTC. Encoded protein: CASTIAATPQETQYF.

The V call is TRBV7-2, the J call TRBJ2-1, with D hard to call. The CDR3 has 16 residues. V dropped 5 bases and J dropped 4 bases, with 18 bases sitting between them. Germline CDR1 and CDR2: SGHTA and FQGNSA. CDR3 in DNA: TGTGCCAGCAGCCTACTTCTAGGTCCACCTTACAATGAGCAGTTCTTC. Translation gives CASSLLLGPPYNEQFF. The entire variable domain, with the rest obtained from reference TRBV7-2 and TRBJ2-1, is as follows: GAGVSQSPSNKVTEKGKDVELRCDPISGHTALYWYRQSLGQGLEFLIYFQGNSAPDKSGLPSDRFSAERTGGSVSTLTIQRTQQEDSAVYLCASSLLLGPPYNEQFFGPGTRLTVL.

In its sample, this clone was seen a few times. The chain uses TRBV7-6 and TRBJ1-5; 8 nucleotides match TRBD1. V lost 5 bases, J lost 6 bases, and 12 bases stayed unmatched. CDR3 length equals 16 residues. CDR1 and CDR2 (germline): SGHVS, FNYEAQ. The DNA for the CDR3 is TGTGCCAGCAGCCTAGACAGGGGAGGATTGGGTCAGCCCCAGCATTTT. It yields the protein CASSLDRGGLGQPQHF. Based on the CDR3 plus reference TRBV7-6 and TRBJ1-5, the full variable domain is GAGVSQSPRYKVTKRGQDVALRCDPISGHVSLYWYRQALGQGPEFLTYFNYEAQQDKSGLPNDRFSAERPEGSISTLTIQRTEQRDSAMYRCASSLDRGGLGQPQHFGDGTRLSIL.

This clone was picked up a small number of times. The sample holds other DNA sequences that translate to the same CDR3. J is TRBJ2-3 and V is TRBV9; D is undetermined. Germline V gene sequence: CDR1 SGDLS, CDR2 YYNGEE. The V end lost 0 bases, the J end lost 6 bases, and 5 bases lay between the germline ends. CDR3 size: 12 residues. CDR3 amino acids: CASSVEGDTQYF. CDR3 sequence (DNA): TGTGCCAGCAGCGTAGAAGGGGATACGCAGTATTTT.

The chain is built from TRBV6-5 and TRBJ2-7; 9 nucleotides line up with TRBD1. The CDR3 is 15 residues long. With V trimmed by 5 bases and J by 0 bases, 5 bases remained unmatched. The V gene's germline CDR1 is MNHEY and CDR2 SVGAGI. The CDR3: CASSPMGQGSYEQYF. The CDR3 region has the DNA TGTGCCAGCAGTCCAATGGGACAGGGCTCCTACGAGCAGTACTTC.

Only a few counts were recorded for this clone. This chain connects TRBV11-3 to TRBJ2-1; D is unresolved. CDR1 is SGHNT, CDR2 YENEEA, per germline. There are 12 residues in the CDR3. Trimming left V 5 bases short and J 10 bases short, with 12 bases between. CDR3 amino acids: CASSLSLEEQFF. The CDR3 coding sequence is TGTGCCAGCAGCCTCTCCCTGGAGGAGCAGTTCTTC.

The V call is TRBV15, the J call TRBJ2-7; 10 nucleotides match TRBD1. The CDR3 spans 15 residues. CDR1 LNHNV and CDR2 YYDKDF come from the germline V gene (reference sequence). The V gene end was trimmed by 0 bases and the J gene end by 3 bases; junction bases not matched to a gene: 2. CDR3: CATSRDWDRGYEQYF. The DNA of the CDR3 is TGTGCCACCAGCAGAGATTGGGACAGGGGCTACGAGCAGTACTTC.

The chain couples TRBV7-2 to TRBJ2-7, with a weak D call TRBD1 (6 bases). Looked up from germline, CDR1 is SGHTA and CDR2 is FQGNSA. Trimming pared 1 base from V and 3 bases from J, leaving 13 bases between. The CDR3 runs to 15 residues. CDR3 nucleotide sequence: TGTGCCAGCAGCTTAGGTGGACAGCAGAGCTACGAGCAGTACTTC. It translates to CASSLGGQQSYEQYF.

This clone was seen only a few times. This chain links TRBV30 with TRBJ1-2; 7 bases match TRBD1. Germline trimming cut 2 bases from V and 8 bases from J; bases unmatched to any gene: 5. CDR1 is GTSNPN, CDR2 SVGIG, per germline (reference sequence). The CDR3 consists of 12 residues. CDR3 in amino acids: CAWSTGDRGYTF. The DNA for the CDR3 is TGTGCCTGGAGTACAGGGGATCGCGGCTACACCTTC. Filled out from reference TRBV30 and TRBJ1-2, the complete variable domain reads SQTIHQWPATLVQPVGSPLSLECTVEGTSNPNLYWYRQAAGRGLQLLFYSVGIGQISSEVPQNLSASRPQDRQFILSSKKLLLSDSGFYLCAWSTGDRGYTFGSGTRLTVV.

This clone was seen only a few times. CDR3 nucleotides: TGTGCCAGCAGCTGGGGGATGAAAGAGACCCAGTACTTC. It translates to CASSWGMKETQYF. The chain carries TRBV11-2 and TRBJ2-5; possibly TRBD1 or TRBD2 for D (5 bases each). The germline V gene has CDR1 SGHAT and CDR2 FQNNGV. V was trimmed by 4 bases and J by 3 bases, leaving 9 bases between them. CDR3 length: 13 amino acids.

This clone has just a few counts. CDR3 DNA sequence: TGCGCCAGCAGCCCCCAACACCCGGCGGATGGCTACACCTTC. It translates to CASSPQHPADGYTF. The rearrangement uses TRBV4-3 and TRBJ1-2; no definite D call. The CDR3 spans 14 residues. Germline values: CDR1 LGHNA, CDR2 YSLEER. V shed 4 bases and J shed 6 bases, with 15 bases lying between them.

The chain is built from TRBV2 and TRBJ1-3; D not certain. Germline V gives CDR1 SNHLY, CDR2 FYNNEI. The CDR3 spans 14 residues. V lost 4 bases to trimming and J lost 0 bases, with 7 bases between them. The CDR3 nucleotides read TGTGCCAGCAGTGTGGCGGACTCTGGAAACACCATATATTTT. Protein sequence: CASSVADSGNTIYF. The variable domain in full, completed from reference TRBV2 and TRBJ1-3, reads EPEVTQTPSHQVTQMGQEVILRCVPISNHLYFYWYRQILGQKVEFLVSFYNNEISEKSEIFDDQFSVERPDGSNFTLKIRSTKLEDSAMYFCASSVADSGNTIYFGEGSWLTVV.

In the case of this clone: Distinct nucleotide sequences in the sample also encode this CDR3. The CDR3 loop is CASSLSSYEQYF. DNA of the CDR3: TGTGCCAGCAGCTTATCGTCCTACGAGCAGTACTTC. The rearrangement uses TRBV7-9 and TRBJ2-7; no reliable D call. CDR3 length: 12 residues. Trimming removed 2 bases from V and 1 base from J, with 3 bases in between. In germline, CDR1 is SEHNR, CDR2 FQNEAQ (reference sequence).

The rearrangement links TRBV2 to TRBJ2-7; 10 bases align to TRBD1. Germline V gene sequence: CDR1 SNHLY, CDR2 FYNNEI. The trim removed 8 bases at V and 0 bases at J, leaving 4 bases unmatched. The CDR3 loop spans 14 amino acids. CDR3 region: CASLWTGGSYEQYF. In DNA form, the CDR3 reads TGTGCCAGCCTCTGGACAGGGGGCTCCTACGAGCAGTACTTC.

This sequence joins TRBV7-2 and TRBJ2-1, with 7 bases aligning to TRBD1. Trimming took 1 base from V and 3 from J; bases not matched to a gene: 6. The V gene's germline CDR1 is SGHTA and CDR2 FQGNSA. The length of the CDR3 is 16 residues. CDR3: CASSLGQGAGYNEQFF. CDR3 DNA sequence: TGTGCCAGCAGCTTAGGACAGGGAGCCGGCTACAATGAGCAGTTCTTC.

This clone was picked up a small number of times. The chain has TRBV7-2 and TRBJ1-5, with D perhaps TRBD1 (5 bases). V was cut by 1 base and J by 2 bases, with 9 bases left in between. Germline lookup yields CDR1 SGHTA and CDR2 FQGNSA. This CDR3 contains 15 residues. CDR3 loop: CASSLGGTGNQPQHF. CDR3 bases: TGTGCCAGCAGCTTAGGGGGCACGGGCAATCAGCCCCAGCATTTT.

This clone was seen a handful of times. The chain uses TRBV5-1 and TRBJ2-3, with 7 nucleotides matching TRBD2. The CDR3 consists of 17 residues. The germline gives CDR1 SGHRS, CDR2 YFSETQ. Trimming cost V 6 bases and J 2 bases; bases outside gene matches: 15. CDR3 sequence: CASTWEASGTFTDTQYF. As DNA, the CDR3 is TGCGCCAGCACCTGGGAGGCTAGCGGAACTTTCACAGATACGCAGTATTTT.

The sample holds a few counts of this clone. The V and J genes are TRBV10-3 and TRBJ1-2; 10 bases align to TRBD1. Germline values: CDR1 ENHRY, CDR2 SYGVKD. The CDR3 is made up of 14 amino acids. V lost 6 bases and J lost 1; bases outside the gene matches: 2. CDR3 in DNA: TGTGCCATCAGCGGGACAGGGGATAACTATGGCTACACCTTC. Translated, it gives CAISGTGDNYGYTF.